The clone carrying this T cell receptor (beta chain) was seen only a few times. Its target is not known. The sample originates from a study of CD8 T cells in ankylosing spondylitis. Points from the study as a whole: Typical of ankylosing spondylitis blood, it appeared, was a TCR beta motif of eight highly homologous variants.

Quantitative 5'-RACE was performed with molecular barcodes, and it yielded the TCR beta libraries. TCRdb reanalysed the 5' RACE reads using MiXCR and keeps one entry per CDR3 protein. The repertoire consists of about 460,000 distinct CDR3 sequences, with roughly 5.2% occurring once and the leading ten covering roughly 3.5%. The sample taken for sequencing was blood, either unsorted or a sorted T cell fraction (not recorded which). This clonotype was obtained from a male donor with ankylosing spondylitis.

The DNA of the CDR3 is TGTGCCAGCTCAGTCGGACTAGCGGGGGGGCCCTACAATGAGCAGTTCTTC. As protein: CASSVGLAGGPYNEQFF. The chain has TRBV18 and TRBJ2-1, with TRBD2 matching 15 bases. This CDR3 comprises 17 residues. The V and J ends lost 5 bases and 2 bases, in that order; junction bases with no gene match: 4. Germline V gives CDR1 KGHSH, CDR2 LQKENI.